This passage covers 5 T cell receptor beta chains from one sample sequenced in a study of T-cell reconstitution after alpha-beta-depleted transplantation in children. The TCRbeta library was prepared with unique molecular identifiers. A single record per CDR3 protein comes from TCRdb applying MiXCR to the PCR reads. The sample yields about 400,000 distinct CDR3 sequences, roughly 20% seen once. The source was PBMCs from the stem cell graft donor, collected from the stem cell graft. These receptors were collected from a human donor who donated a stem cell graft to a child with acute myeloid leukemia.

CDR3 sequence (DNA): TGTGCCAGTACCGGGCGGGAGGTGGCAACTAATGAAAAACTGTTTTTT. It codes for CASTGREVATNEKLFF. The chain employs TRBV19 and TRBJ1-4; D is unclear. Between the trimmed V and J ends, which lost 7 bases and 0 bases, there was a span of 15 bases. Germline V gene lookup returns CDR1 LNHDA and CDR2 SQIVND (reference sequence). This CDR3 has 16 amino acids.

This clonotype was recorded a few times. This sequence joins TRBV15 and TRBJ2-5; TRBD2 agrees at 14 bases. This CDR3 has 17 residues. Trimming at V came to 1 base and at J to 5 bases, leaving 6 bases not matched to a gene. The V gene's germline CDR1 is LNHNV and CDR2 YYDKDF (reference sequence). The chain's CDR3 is CATSRGGGLAGAETQYF. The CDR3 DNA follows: TGTGCCACCAGCAGAGGAGGGGGACTAGCGGGAGCGGAGACCCAGTACTTC.

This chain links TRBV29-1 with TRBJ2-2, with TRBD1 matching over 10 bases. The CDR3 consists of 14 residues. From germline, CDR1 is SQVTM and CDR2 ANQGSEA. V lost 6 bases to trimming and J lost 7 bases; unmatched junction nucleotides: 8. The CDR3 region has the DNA TGCAGCGTCTCCGGGACAGGGGAAGGCGGGGAGCTGTTTTTT. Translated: CSVSGTGEGGELFF.

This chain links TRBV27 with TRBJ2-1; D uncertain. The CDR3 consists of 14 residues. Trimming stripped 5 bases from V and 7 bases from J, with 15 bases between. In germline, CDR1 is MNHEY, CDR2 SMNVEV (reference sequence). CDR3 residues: CASSPQSFGNEQFF. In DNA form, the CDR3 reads TGTGCCAGCAGTCCTCAGTCCTTCGGGAATGAGCAGTTCTTC.

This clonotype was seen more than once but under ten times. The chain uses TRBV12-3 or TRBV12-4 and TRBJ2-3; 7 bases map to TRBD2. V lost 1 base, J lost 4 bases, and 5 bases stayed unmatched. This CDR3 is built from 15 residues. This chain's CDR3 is CASSLEGGSSDTQYF. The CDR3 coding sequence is TGTGCCAGCAGTTTAGAAGGCGGGAGTTCAGATACGCAGTATTTT.